The T cell receptor (beta chain) described here comes from a study of blood T cell repertoires in COVID-19 (dated by TCRdb to 2019 to 2021). With regard to the full study: Collaborator samples came from the United States, Italy and Spain and covered acute and convalescent phases of COVID-19. Deeply sampled blood TCRbeta repertoires from subjects exposed to, actively infected with, or recovered from COVID-19 were included in the dataset. Where HLA class I and class II types were available, the types were taken from metadata supplied by the sample provider, not from assay-based typing. A freely available public database, intended as a resource for researchers studying the immune response to SARS-CoV-2, is where the repertoires were released. The prospective study material was composed of cDNA or gDNA derived from T cells, B-cell-depleted T cells, or PBMCs. Samples came from the ongoing ImmuneRACE study (first 160 participants) plus 1,254 subjects from 6 global collaborators. Sample metadata almost always included a de-identified subject ID, COVID-19 status, age in years and sex.

The immunoSEQ Assay, a bias-controlled multiplex PCR, was used to amplify TCRbeta CDR3 regions from genomic DNA. The authors processed their data as follows. The number of nucleated cells in each sample was estimated from the amplification of reference gene primers within the assay. To quantify the absolute abundance of each unique TCRbeta CDR3 rearrangement, sequence reads were collapsed and filtered. For each sample, productive Simpson clonality was calculated by taking the square root of Simpson's diversity index across productive rearrangements. In TCRdb, the immuneACCESS table is reduced to in-frame sequences with V and J assigned. These tables do not hold every clone; where another copy was compared, an unresolved V gene accounts for under half, and the others remain unexplained. V, J and clone size are those of that table, while D and trimming were read from the DNA. This sample holds 30,000 to 40,000 clones; 75% to 85% were observed only once. Approximately 10% of the sample is in the top ten clones.

The research as a whole found: The amount of clinical and demographic metadata varied by source and participant and was provided uncurated.

After removal of 5 bases from V and 9 bases from J, the junction retains 11 bases not matched to a gene. CDR3 length: 15 amino acids, cysteine to phenylalanine. Just the 45-base CDR3 DNA is kept, in frame starting at base 1. CDR1 and CDR2 (SGHTA, FQGTGA) derive from the germline V gene. Details on this clone: Its antigen target is currently unknown. Base-call qualities are not available, and no considerably larger clone is one nucleotide away.

Each collaborating institution followed its own protocols to collect whole blood in K2EDTA tubes. Collaborator samples were shipped for TCRbeta analysis as frozen whole blood, isolated PBMCs, or DNA extracted from either sample type. This clonotype was sampled from a human donor in a cohort sampled during active COVID-19. Specimen: peripheral blood. Rearrangement joined TRBV7-3 to TRBJ2-7; 12 junctional bases match TRBD2. The DNA is as follows: TGTGCCAGCAGCCCCACCGGACTAGCGGGACAGGTGCAGTACTTC. The encoded protein is CASSPTGLAGQVQYF.